The 27 T cell receptor beta chains given below trace back to one sample, sequenced in a study of T cell clusters in autoimmune cytopenias. TRB amplification used approximately 270 ng of peripheral blood genomic DNA. TRB was amplified by touch-down multiplex PCR, primer pools A and B combined. TCRdb re-called the multiplex PCR reads; one entry per CDR3 protein, DNA not given. In total, the table holds 12,000 or so distinct CDR3 sequences. This same sample was also taken into another study, of T cell repertoires in aging, cancer and after chemotherapy.

The sample taken for sequencing was peripheral blood. Source of these receptors: a human donor in good health.

Judged by frequency, this clonotype is medium-sized (0.01 to 0.1%). The rearrangement links TRBV7-2 to TRBJ2-5; the TCRdb D gene call, TRBD2, has no DNA to confirm it. CDR3 length equals 14 residues. Looked up from germline, CDR1 is SGHTA and CDR2 is FQGNSA. This chain's CDR3 is CASSLEGLQETQYF.

Measured by frequency, this clonotype is medium-sized (0.01 to 0.1%). The chain couples TRBV6-2 or TRBV6-3 to TRBJ2-7; TCRdb gives TRBD1 as the D gene, but with no DNA this cannot be confirmed. Germline values: CDR1 MNHEY, CDR2 SVGEGT. The CDR3 extends over 14 amino acids. CDR3 loop: CASSYGTGGYEQYF.

The CDR3 loop reads CASSPGGTDTQYF. The chain has TRBV14 and TRBJ2-3; TCRdb gives TRBD2 as the D gene, but with no DNA this cannot be confirmed. Germline CDR1 SGHDN, CDR2 FVKESK. This CDR3 comprises 13 residues.

This sequence joins TRBV20-1 and TRBJ2-1; TCRdb lists TRBD2, though no DNA is available to test this call. The length of the CDR3 is 19 residues. The germline gives CDR1 DFQATT, CDR2 SNEGSKA (reference sequence). The CDR3 protein is CSARTLASGEPLLTMREFF.

This chain links TRBV18 with TRBJ1-1; with no DNA, the TCRdb D assignment of TRBD1 cannot be verified. Germline values: CDR1 KGHSH, CDR2 LQKENI. This CDR3 spans 15 amino acids. The CDR3 is CASSPPTGKDAEAFF.

This sequence joins TRBV20-1 and TRBJ2-1; TCRdb's D call of TRBD2 is untestable without DNA. CDR3 size: 13 residues. The germline V gene encodes CDR1 DFQATT and CDR2 SNEGSKA (reference sequence). The CDR3 is CSAGLGSYNEQFF.

V gene TRBV7-2 combines with J gene TRBJ2-3; TCRdb indicates TRBD2, and absent DNA this call remains unverified. Germline values: CDR1 SGHTA, CDR2 FQGNSA. The CDR3 covers 14 residues. This CDR3 reads CASSLAGGGDTQYF.

The chain combines TRBV6-5 with TRBJ1-1; TCRdb calls TRBD1, which cannot be checked without DNA. The CDR3 is 16 residues long. Germline lookup yields CDR1 MNHEY and CDR2 SVGAGI. The CDR3 loop reads CASSYPTGGTNTEAFF.

This chain connects TRBV7-9 to TRBJ2-3; TCRdb proposes TRBD1, but this gene call is untestable without DNA. CDR3 length: 17 residues. Germline CDR1 is SEHNR and CDR2 is FQNEAQ (reference sequence). The chain's CDR3 is CASSQTRGRGETDTQYF. Full variable domain (outside the CDR3, taken from reference TRBV7-9 and TRBJ2-3): DTGVSQNPRHKITKRGQNVTFRCDPISEHNRLYWYRQTLGQGPEFLTYFQNEAQLEKSRLLSDRFSAERPKGSFSTLEIQRTEQGDSAMYLCASSQTRGRGETDTQYFGPGTRLTVL.

J is TRBJ1-5 and V is TRBV7-9. The CDR3 spans 15 residues. The germline gives CDR1 SEHNR, CDR2 FQNEAQ (reference sequence). This CDR3 is CASSLTGPFNQPQHF.

This chain links TRBV20-1 with TRBJ2-2; with no DNA, the TCRdb D assignment of TRBD2 cannot be verified. Germline V gene sequence: CDR1 DFQATT, CDR2 SNEGSKA (reference sequence). CDR3 length: 16 residues. CDR3 loop: CSARDHSGGAVGELFF.

Its frequency marks this clonotype as medium-sized (0.01 to 0.1%). The J gene is TRBJ2-2, the V gene TRBV19; as DNA is missing, the TRBD1 call by TCRdb cannot be tested. CDR1 is LNHDA, CDR2 SQIVND, per germline (reference sequence). The CDR3 covers 15 residues. The chain's CDR3 is CASSIRTGGRGELFF.

This chain links TRBV5-4 with TRBJ1-1; TCRdb gives TRBD1 as the D gene, but with no DNA this cannot be confirmed. There are 17 residues in the CDR3. Germline CDR1 reads SGHNT; CDR2 reads YYREEE (reference sequence). CDR3 region: CASSLEPPGGMNTEAFF. The full variable domain, in which reference TRBV5-4 and TRBJ1-1 provide the parts outside the CDR3, is ETGVTQSPTHLIKTRGQQVTLRCSSQSGHNTVSWYQQALGQGPQFIFQYYREEENGRGNFPPRFSGLQFPNYSSELNVNALELDDSALYLCASSLEPPGGMNTEAFFGQGTRLTVV.

V and J are TRBV20-1 and TRBJ2-5; as DNA is missing, the TRBD2 call by TCRdb cannot be tested. CDR1 and CDR2 from the germline V gene are DFQATT and SNEGSKA (reference sequence). The CDR3 sequence is 18 residues long. The CDR3 reads CSAAKFQGGLAGQETQYF.

This clonotype shows up as medium-sized by frequency. V and J are TRBV6-2 or TRBV6-3 and TRBJ1-2. The CDR3 is made up of 11 amino acids. Germline loops: CDR1 MNHEY, CDR2 SVGEGT. CDR3 in amino acids: CASSSTHSYTF.

The V and J genes are TRBV20-1 and TRBJ1-1; with no DNA, the TCRdb D assignment of TRBD1 cannot be verified. Germline V CDR1 and CDR2: DFQATT, SNEGSKA (reference sequence). CDR3 length equals 15 residues. CDR3: CSARGHRQGNTEAFF.

According to its frequency, this clonotype is medium-sized. The chain is built from TRBV19 and TRBJ2-6. Per germline, CDR1 LNHDA and CDR2 SQIVND (reference sequence). This CDR3 is built from 14 residues. The CDR3 loop reads CASSIYSGANVLTF.

This clonotype counts as medium-sized by frequency. This chain links TRBV11-2 with TRBJ1-2. Germline CDR1 reads SGHAT; CDR2 reads FQNNGV. This CDR3 spans 11 amino acids. CDR3 loop: CAIRGRNGYTF.

The chain carries TRBV5-4 and TRBJ2-5; TCRdb outputs TRBD1, but without DNA this stays unchecked. Germline CDR1 is SGHNT and CDR2 is YYREEE (reference sequence). The CDR3 runs to 13 residues. CDR3 sequence reads: CASSPRTEETQYF.

The CDR3 spells CASRPSNYGYTF. The J gene is TRBJ1-2, the V gene TRBV5-1. The germline V gene has CDR1 SGHRS and CDR2 YFSETQ. The CDR3 spans 12 residues. Using reference TRBV5-1 and TRBJ1-2 for the parts outside the CDR3, the full variable domain is KAGVTQTPRYLIKTRGQQVTLSCSPISGHRSVSWYQQTPGQGLQFLFEYFSETQRNKGNFPGRFSGRQFSNSRSEMNVSTLELGDSALYLCASRPSNYGYTFGSGTRLTVV.

This clonotype is called medium-sized (0.01 to 0.1%) based on its frequency. The rearrangement links TRBV5-6 to TRBJ1-2; TCRdb designates TRBD1, a call that cannot be tested without DNA. Looked up from germline, CDR1 is SGHDT and CDR2 is YYEEEE. The CDR3 is 14 residues long. CDR3 loop: CASSLRQGDLSYTF.

V usage is TRBV15 and J usage is TRBJ2-2; TCRdb's D gene call, TRBD1, goes unchecked for lack of DNA. The germline CDR1 and CDR2 sequences are LNHNV and YYDKDF (reference sequence). This CDR3 is 14 amino acids long. The CDR3 region is CATRLDSFTGELFF. The whole variable domain, remainder taken from reference TRBV15 and TRBJ2-2, is DAMVIQNPRYQVTQFGKPVTLSCSQTLNHNVMYWYQQKSSQAPKLLFHYYDKDFNNEADTPDNFQSRRPNTSFCFLDIRSPGLGDTAMYLCATRLDSFTGELFFGEGSRLTVL.

The J gene is TRBJ2-1, the V gene TRBV6-2 or TRBV6-3. Germline CDR1 and CDR2: MNHEY and SVGEGT. This CDR3 has 15 residues. This CDR3 reads CASSYGQGSYNEQFF.

The chain uses TRBV7-3 and TRBJ2-1. Per the germline V gene, CDR1 is SGHTA and CDR2 is FQGTGA. This CDR3 spans 15 amino acids. CDR3 region: CASSLSDLAYNEQFF.

The gene calls are TRBV27 and TRBJ1-6. Germline CDR1 and CDR2: MNHEY and SMNVEV (reference sequence). The CDR3 runs 15 residues. CDR3 loop: CASSPGGAYNSPLHF.

This chain connects TRBV4-3 to TRBJ1-4; TCRdb's assignment of TRBD1 cannot be checked, as there is no DNA. This CDR3 is built from 15 residues. The V gene's germline CDR1 is LGHNA and CDR2 YSLEER. The CDR3 here is CASSLTGPGDEKLFF.

Its frequency marks this clonotype as medium-sized (0.01 to 0.1%). The chain is built from TRBV6-5 and TRBJ1-2; no DNA is available, so the TRBD1 call from TCRdb remains unchecked. CDR1 and CDR2 from the germline V gene are MNHEY and SVGAGI. CDR3 length: 13 residues. This CDR3 reads CASRGQGDYGYTF.